Each of the 26 T cell receptor beta chains below was sequenced from the same sample in a study of response to subunit inactivated influenza vaccine. TCRdb itself ran the RT-PCR reads through MiXCR, one entry per CDR3 protein. Of 400,000 to 650,000 distinct CDR3 sequences in the sample, about 7.2% were seen once. The starting material was PBMCs from blood, obtained around 25 months after vaccination. All receptors come from a man between 50 and 75 years old who received an inactivated influenza vaccine.

V gene TRBV7-9 combines with J gene TRBJ2-1; D is unresolved. The length of the CDR3 is 12 residues. Trimming left V 7 bases short and J 6 bases short, with 10 bases between. Germline assignment: CDR1 SEHNR and CDR2 FQNEAQ (reference sequence). DNA for the CDR3: TGTGCCAGCAATATAGGTTTCAATGAGCAGTTCTTC. It encodes CASNIGFNEQFF.

V gene TRBV20-1 combines with J gene TRBJ2-7, with 8 bases lining up with TRBD1. The junction had 8 bases not matched to a gene; V was cut back by 5 bases and J by 5 bases. CDR3 length: 13 residues. The germline V gene has CDR1 DFQATT and CDR2 SNEGSKA (reference sequence). As DNA, the CDR3 is TGCAGTGCTTCCCAGACAGGGGTAAACGAGCAGTACTTC. It is translated as CSASQTGVNEQYF.

The table lists this clonotype with many counts. V and J are TRBV7-2 and TRBJ2-2, with D possibly matching TRBD1 (6 bases). The germline CDR1 and CDR2 sequences are SGHTA and FQGNSA. V was pared by 4 bases and J by 5 bases, with 8 bases between. The CDR3 has 13 residues. The CDR3 nucleotides are TGTGCCAGCAGCTCCAGGGGAACCGGGGAGCTGTTTTTT. Protein: CASSSRGTGELFF.

CDR3 coding DNA: TGTGCCAGCAGGATGGGGGAGACCCAGTACTTC. It codes for CASRMGETQYF. The chain uses TRBV7-2 and TRBJ2-5; D uncertain. The V gene lost 6 bases and the J gene lost 5 bases, with 7 bases spanning the gap. CDR3 size: 11 residues. CDR1 and CDR2 (germline): SGHTA, FQGNSA.

This clonotype was seen at least ten times. The chain combines TRBV20-1 with TRBJ1-4; D gene unclear. This CDR3 comprises 10 residues. Trimming left V 4 bases short and J 7 bases short, with 4 bases between. Looked up from germline, CDR1 is DFQATT and CDR2 is SNEGSKA (reference sequence). CDR3 sequence (DNA): TGCAGTGCTATGGTTGAAAAACTGTTTTTT. It yields the protein CSAMVEKLFF.

This clonotype was picked up many times. The chain is built from TRBV7-2 and TRBJ2-5; 9 bases match TRBD1. The length of the CDR3 is 16 residues. CDR1 SGHTA and CDR2 FQGNSA come from the germline V gene. V gave up 5 bases and J gave up 5 bases; unmatched junction bases: 12. CDR3 bases: TGTGCCAGCAGCGAGCAGTACAGGGGGCAACGGGAGACCCAGTACTTC. It encodes CASSEQYRGQRETQYF. Variable domain in full (rest from reference TRBV7-2 and TRBJ2-5): GAGVSQSPSNKVTEKGKDVELRCDPISGHTALYWYRQSLGQGLEFLIYFQGNSAPDKSGLPSDRFSAERTGGSVSTLTIQRTQQEDSAVYLCASSEQYRGQRETQYFGPGTRLLVL.

This clonotype showed up many times. V gene TRBV20-1 combines with J gene TRBJ2-1; tentative D call: TRBD2 (5 bases). Germline CDR1 and CDR2: DFQATT and SNEGSKA (reference sequence). The V end lost 6 bases, the J end lost 2 bases, and 17 bases lay between the germline ends. The CDR3 loop spans 15 amino acids. In DNA, the CDR3 is TGCAGTGCCAGAAGTTTAGGGAGTACCTACAATGAGCAGTTCTTC. This sequence encodes CSARSLGSTYNEQFF.

The table lists this clonotype with many counts. As DNA, the CDR3 is TGTGCCAGCAGCTTCACCGGAAACATTCAGTACTTC. Its protein product is CASSFTGNIQYF. This chain joins TRBV5-6 and TRBJ2-4; D gene unclear. Germline loops: CDR1 SGHDT, CDR2 YYEEEE. Trimming pared 2 bases from V and 6 bases from J, leaving 6 bases between. The CDR3 spans 12 residues.

This clonotype was counted a few times. The V gene is TRBV4-3, the J gene TRBJ1-5; D is unclear. This CDR3 region has 15 residues. Trimming took off 1 base at V and 2 bases at J, with 9 bases between the two ends. CDR1 is LGHNA and CDR2 is YSLEER in the germline V gene. CDR3 coding DNA: TGCGCCAGCAGCCAAGGGACCTCGGGCAATCAGCCCCAGCATTTT. Residues: CASSQGTSGNQPQHF.

The chain employs TRBV4-3 and TRBJ1-2, with D unclear. The germline V and J ends were trimmed by 2 bases and 7 bases, with 20 bases remaining between them. Germline-derived CDR1 and CDR2 are LGHNA and YSLEER. The CDR3 extends over 16 amino acids. The CDR3 DNA reads TGCGCCAGCAGCCAACCCTATCGCGGGGATTTAGGTGGCTACACCTTC. It encodes CASSQPYRGDLGGYTF.

This sequence joins TRBV20-1 and TRBJ2-5; TRBD2 matches at 14 bases. Germline CDR1 and CDR2: DFQATT and SNEGSKA (reference sequence). CDR3 length equals 16 residues. Trimming at V came to 1 base and at J to 6 bases, leaving 7 bases not matched to a gene. The chain's CDR3 is CSARGLAGGHSQTQYF. In nucleotides, the CDR3 is TGCAGTGCTAGAGGACTAGCGGGAGGGCATTCACAGACCCAGTACTTC.

This chain connects TRBV25-1 to TRBJ2-7, with 7 bases fitting TRBD2. Germline values: CDR1 MGHDK, CDR2 SYGVNS. The CDR3 totals 14 residues. V lost 7 bases, J lost 3 bases, and 9 bases stayed unmatched. The CDR3 spells CASKAGAPNYEQYF. DNA for the CDR3: TGTGCCAGCAAGGCGGGAGCACCAAACTACGAGCAGTACTTC.

This clonotype came up many times. The rearrangement uses TRBV7-2 and TRBJ1-1; weak D call: TRBD1 (5 bases). The CDR3 runs 14 residues. Looked up from germline, CDR1 is SGHTA and CDR2 is FQGNSA. V was pared by 1 base and J by 3 bases, with 9 bases between. Here the CDR3 reads CASSLEAGYTEAFF. CDR3 nucleotide sequence: TGTGCCAGCAGCTTAGAGGCAGGGTACACTGAAGCTTTCTTT.

This chain joins TRBV6-2 or TRBV6-3 and TRBJ1-3; 7 bases are a match to TRBD1. The V and J ends lost 5 bases and 2 bases, in that order; junction bases with no gene match: 6. The CDR3 runs to 15 residues. Germline CDR1 is MNHEY and CDR2 is SVGEGT. For the CDR3, the DNA is TGTGCCAGCAGTGACCCCGGGACAGCTGGAAACACCATATATTTT. Protein product: CASSDPGTAGNTIYF.

In its sample, this clonotype was seen many times. This chain links TRBV12-3 or TRBV12-4 with TRBJ1-2, with D hard to call. This CDR3 is built from 13 residues. V was shortened by 5 bases and J by 5 bases, with 12 bases between the two germline ends. The CDR3 coding sequence is TGTGCCAGCAGTGCCCCGTTGAGGTATGGCTACACCTTC. Translated, it gives CASSAPLRYGYTF.

The gene calls are TRBV20-1 and TRBJ2-1, with D maybe TRBD1 (6 bases). CDR3 length: 14 residues. The V and J ends lost 8 bases and 5 bases respectively, with 19 bases between them. CDR1 is DFQATT, CDR2 SNEGSKA, per germline (reference sequence). CDR3 nucleotides: TGCAGTCCTGAGGGGGTTCGAACAGACAATGAGCAGTTCTTC. Protein product: CSPEGVRTDNEQFF.

This clonotype was counted ten times or more. The chain is built from TRBV25-1 and TRBJ2-5; TRBD1 matches 7 bases. The CDR3 loop spans 15 amino acids. Germline V gives CDR1 MGHDK, CDR2 SYGVNS. Trimming at V came to 4 bases and at J to 0 bases, leaving 5 bases not matched to a gene. The CDR3 is CASSGRDSYQETQYF. CDR3 nucleotides: TGTGCCAGCAGTGGACGGGACAGTTACCAAGAGACCCAGTACTTC. Full variable domain (remainder filled in from reference TRBV25-1 and TRBJ2-5): EADIYQTPRYLVIGTGKKITLECSQTMGHDKMYWYQQDPGMELHLIHYSYGVNSTEKGDLSSESTVSRIRTEHFPLTLESARPSHTSQYLCASSGRDSYQETQYFGPGTRLLVL.

The CDR3 region has the DNA TGCAGTGTTAGTAAAACAGTCAACACTGAAGCTTTCTTT. Translating it yields CSVSKTVNTEAFF. The V and J genes are TRBV20-1 and TRBJ1-1; D not certain. The CDR3 is made up of 13 amino acids. CDR1 is DFQATT and CDR2 is SNEGSKA in the germline V gene (reference sequence). Trimming pared 7 bases from V and 2 bases from J, leaving 14 bases between.

Only a few counts were recorded for this clonotype. The rearrangement links TRBV5-1 to TRBJ2-1; D is unclear. CDR1 and CDR2 (germline): SGHRS, YFSETQ. Trimming pared 7 bases from V and 3 bases from J, leaving 14 bases between. The CDR3 spans 14 residues. CDR3 region: CASAASANYNEQFF. The DNA of the CDR3 is TGCGCCAGCGCCGCCTCGGCCAACTACAATGAGCAGTTCTTC.

The rearrangement uses TRBV20-1 and TRBJ1-5; TRBD1 aligns across 7 bases. The V gene end was trimmed by 1 base and the J gene end by 3 bases; junction bases not matched to a gene: 3. Germline V gene lookup returns CDR1 DFQATT and CDR2 SNEGSKA (reference sequence). This CDR3 has 14 residues. The CDR3 DNA reads as TGCAGTGCTAGAGCCACAGGGGCCAATCAGCCCCAGCATTTT. Amino acids: CSARATGANQPQHF.

In its sample, this clonotype was seen a few times. V is TRBV5-1 and J is TRBJ1-5; D ambiguous. In germline, CDR1 is SGHRS, CDR2 YFSETQ. The CDR3 contains 15 residues. V shed 0 bases and J shed 4 bases, with 11 bases lying between them. In DNA, the CDR3 is TGCGCCAGCAGCTTGGGTTTCAGTCCAAATCAGCCCCAGCATTTT. Its protein is CASSLGFSPNQPQHF.

J is TRBJ2-2 and V is TRBV11-2; 11 nucleotides align to TRBD2. Trimming cost V 3 bases and J 5 bases; bases outside gene matches: 8. The CDR3 extends over 17 amino acids. From germline, CDR1 is SGHAT and CDR2 FQNNGV. CDR3 in amino acids: CASSLLAGGPGTGELFF. The CDR3 DNA reads as TGTGCCAGCAGCTTGCTAGCGGGGGGCCCGGGGACCGGGGAGCTGTTTTTT.

This clonotype was observed a few times. V usage is TRBV28 and J usage is TRBJ1-2, with a weak D call TRBD1 (6 bases). CDR1 and CDR2 from the germline V gene are MDHEN and SYDVKM. Trimming removed 6 bases at V and 8 bases at J, with 13 bases between. The CDR3 is 12 amino acids. Here the CDR3 DNA reads TGTGCCAGCAGCTCCAGGGGTTGGGGCTACACCTTC. Its protein is CASSSRGWGYTF.

This clonotype has just a few counts. J is TRBJ2-3 and V is TRBV6-1, with 8 bases that match TRBD2. J gave up 0 bases and V 6 bases, and 8 bases lay outside the gene matches. There are 16 residues in the CDR3. Germline lookup yields CDR1 MNHNS and CDR2 SASEGT. This chain's CDR3 is CASRGRGGRSTDTQYF. CDR3 DNA: TGTGCCAGCAGGGGACGGGGGGGCCGCAGCACAGATACGCAGTATTTT.

The V and J genes are TRBV12-3 or TRBV12-4 and TRBJ2-1, with 8 bases that match TRBD2. Germline trimming cut 7 bases from V and 7 bases from J; bases unmatched to any gene: 6. The CDR3 extends over 13 amino acids. The CDR3 nucleotides are TGTGCCAGCACCAGCGGGAGCATGAATGAGCAGTTCTTC. Translating it yields CASTSGSMNEQFF.

The J gene is TRBJ2-5, the V gene TRBV5-1; 7 nucleotides agree with TRBD1. Germline trimming cut 3 bases from V and 5 bases from J; bases unmatched to any gene: 7. Germline V gives CDR1 SGHRS, CDR2 YFSETQ. There are 14 residues in the CDR3. CDR3 sequence reads: CASSSGTARETQYF. The CDR3 DNA sequence: TGCGCCAGCAGCTCGGGGACAGCTCGGGAGACCCAGTACTTC.